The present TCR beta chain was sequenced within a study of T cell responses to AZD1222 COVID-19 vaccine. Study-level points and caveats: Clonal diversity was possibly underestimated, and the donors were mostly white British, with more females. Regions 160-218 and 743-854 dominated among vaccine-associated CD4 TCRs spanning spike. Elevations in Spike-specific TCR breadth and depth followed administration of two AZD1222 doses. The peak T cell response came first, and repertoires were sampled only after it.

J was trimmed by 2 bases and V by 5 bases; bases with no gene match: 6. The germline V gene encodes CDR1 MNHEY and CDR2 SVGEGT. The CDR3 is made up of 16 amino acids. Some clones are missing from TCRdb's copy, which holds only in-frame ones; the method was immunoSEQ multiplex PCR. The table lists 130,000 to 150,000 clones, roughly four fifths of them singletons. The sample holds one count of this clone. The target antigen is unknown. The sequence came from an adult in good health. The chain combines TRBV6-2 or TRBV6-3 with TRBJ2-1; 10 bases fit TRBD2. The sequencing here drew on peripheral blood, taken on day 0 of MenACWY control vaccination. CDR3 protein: CASSQRGGTAYNEQFF. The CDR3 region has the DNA TGTGCCAGCAGTCAGCGGGGGGGCACCGCCTACAATGAGCAGTTCTTC.